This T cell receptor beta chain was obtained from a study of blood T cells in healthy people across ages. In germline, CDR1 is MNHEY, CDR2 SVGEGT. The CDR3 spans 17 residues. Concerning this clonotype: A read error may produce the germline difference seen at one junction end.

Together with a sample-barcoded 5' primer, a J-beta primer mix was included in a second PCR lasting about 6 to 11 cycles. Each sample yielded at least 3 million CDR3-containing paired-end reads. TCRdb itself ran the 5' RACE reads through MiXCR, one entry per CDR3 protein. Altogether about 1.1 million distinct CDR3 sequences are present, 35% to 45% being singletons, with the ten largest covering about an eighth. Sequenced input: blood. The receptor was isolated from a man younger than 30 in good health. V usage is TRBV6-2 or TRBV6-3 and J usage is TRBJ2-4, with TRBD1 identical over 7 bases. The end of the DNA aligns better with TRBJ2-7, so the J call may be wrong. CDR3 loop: CASSNTPRDRGSCEQYF. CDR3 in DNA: TGTGCCAGCAGTAACACTCCCCGGGACAGAGGCTCCTGCGAGCAGTACTTC.